This entry features one TCR beta chain sequence. The antigen is unknown. The V and J ends lost 1 base and 14 bases, in that order; junction bases with no gene match: 8. The CDR3 is made up of 13 amino acids. The germline V gene has CDR1 LGHNA and CDR2 YSLEER. Construction of the TCRbeta library involved unique molecular identifiers. TCRdb re-analysed the PCR reads in MiXCR, keeping a single row per CDR3 protein. The table lists hundreds of thousands of distinct CDR3 sequences, 15% to 20% of them singletons. This record comes from a study of T-cell reconstitution after alpha-beta-depleted transplantation in children. Study-wide points: Some patients' high day-60 TCRbeta diversity was attributed to recipient cells surviving conditioning. The study reportedly traced alpha-beta T cells about two months after transplant to several hundred expanded graft clones. T-cell counts and diversity at one year following transplant were attributed mainly to newly produced T cells.

This chain joins TRBV4-3 and TRBJ2-3, with 8 positions matching TRBD2. Source: PBMCs, mostly from graft donor cells, taken 360 days after TCRalphabeta/CD19-depleted stem cell transplant. The TCR was taken from a boy under two years old who had a stem cell transplant for Wiskott-Aldrich syndrome, so the T cells may come from the graft donor. The CDR3 nucleotides read TGCGCCAGCAGCCAAGGAAATAGCGGGACTATGTATTTT. As protein: CASSQGNSGTMYF.